This T cell receptor beta chain was identified during a study of PD-1 blockade in classical Hodgkin lymphoma. Overall study results and limits: Possibly reflecting disease activity or prior therapy, repertoire differences have causes that remain undefined. CD4+ but not CD8+ TCR diversity rose significantly by C4D1. Baseline TCR diversity was reportedly lower in newly diagnosed patients than healthy donors.

Of note for this clone: Its antigen is as yet unknown.

Sequencing was performed with immunoSEQ multiplex PCR; in TCRdb, only in-frame clones are kept and a portion is missing. The profile covers over 35,000 clones, with more than 75% appearing a single time and around 9.7% taken by the ten largest. With no exception, relapse followed autologous stem cell transplantation in all patients, and brentuximab vedotin exposure varied. The specimen comprised peripheral blood mononuclear cells (PBMCs), sampled at baseline. The sequence came from a human donor with classical Hodgkin lymphoma.

CDR3 DNA: TGTGCCAGCAGCTTGGCCCGGACAGGGTTAGTCTATGGCTACACCTTC. Protein product: CASSLARTGLVYGYTF. This chain connects TRBV5-6 to TRBJ1-2, with 8 bases matching TRBD1. Germline V lookup: CDR1 SGHDT, CDR2 YYEEEE. This CDR3 spans 16 amino acids. The J segment lost 4 bases and the V segment lost 0 bases, leaving 8 bases of the junction unmatched.